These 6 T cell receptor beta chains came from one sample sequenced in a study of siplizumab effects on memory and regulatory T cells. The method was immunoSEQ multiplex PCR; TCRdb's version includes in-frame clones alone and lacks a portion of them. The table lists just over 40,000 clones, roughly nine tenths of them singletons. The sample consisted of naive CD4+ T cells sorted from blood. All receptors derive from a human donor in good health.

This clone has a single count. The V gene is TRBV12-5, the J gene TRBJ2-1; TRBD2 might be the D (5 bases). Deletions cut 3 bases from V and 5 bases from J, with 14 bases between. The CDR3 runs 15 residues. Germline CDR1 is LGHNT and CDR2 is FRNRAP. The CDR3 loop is CASGFLERHHNEQFF. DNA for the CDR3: TGTGCTAGTGGTTTTTTAGAGCGGCACCACAATGAGCAGTTCTTC.

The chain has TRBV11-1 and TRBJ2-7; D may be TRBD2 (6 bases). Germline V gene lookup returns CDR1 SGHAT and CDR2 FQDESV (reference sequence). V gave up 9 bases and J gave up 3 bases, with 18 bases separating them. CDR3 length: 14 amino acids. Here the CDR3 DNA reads TGTGCCAGGGGGACTCCGGACAACTACTACGAGCAGTACTTC. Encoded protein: CARGTPDNYYEQYF.

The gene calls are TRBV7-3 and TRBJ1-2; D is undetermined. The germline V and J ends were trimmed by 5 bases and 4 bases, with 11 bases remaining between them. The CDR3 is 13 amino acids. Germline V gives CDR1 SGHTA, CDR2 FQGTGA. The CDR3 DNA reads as TGTGCCAGCAGCCCCGGAGGCTCCTATGGCTACACCTTC. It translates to CASSPGGSYGYTF.

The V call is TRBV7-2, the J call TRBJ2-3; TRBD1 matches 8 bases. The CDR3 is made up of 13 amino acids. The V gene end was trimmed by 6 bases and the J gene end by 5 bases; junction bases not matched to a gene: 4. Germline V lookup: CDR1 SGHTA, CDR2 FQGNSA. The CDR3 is CASRFTGGDTQYF. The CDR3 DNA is TGTGCCAGCAGGTTTACAGGGGGAGATACGCAGTATTTT.

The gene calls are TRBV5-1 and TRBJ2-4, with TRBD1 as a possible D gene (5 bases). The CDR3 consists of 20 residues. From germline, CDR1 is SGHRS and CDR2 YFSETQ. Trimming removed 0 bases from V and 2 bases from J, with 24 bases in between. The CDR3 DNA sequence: TGCGCCAGCAGCTTGGCCTTTTCTGCGTTAGGGAAGGGGACCAAAAACATTCAGTACTTC. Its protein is CASSLAFSALGKGTKNIQYF. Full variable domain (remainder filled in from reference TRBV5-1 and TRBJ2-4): KAGVTQTPRYLIKTRGQQVTLSCSPISGHRSVSWYQQTPGQGLQFLFEYFSETQRNKGNFPGRFSGRQFSNSRSEMNVSTLELGDSALYLCASSLAFSALGKGTKNIQYFGAGTRLSVL.

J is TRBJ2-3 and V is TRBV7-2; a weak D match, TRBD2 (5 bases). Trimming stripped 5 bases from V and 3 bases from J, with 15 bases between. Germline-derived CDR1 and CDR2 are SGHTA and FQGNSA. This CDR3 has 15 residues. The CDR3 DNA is TGTGCCAGCAGCCCAGTGCCGGGGTCGACAGATACGCAGTATTTT. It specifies CASSPVPGSTDTQYF.